This T cell receptor (beta chain) originates from a study of regulatory T cells in long-lasting Graves disease listed by TCRdb under 2021. Turning to the overall study: Newly diagnosed Graves' disease patients had taken antithyroid drugs for less than 3 months. Persistent Graves' disease patients were compared with newly diagnosed Graves' disease patients by peripheral blood TCR sequencing and RNA sequencing. The study took place in China and was registered as a clinical trial. TCR sequencing covered some 13 persistent and around 20 newly diagnosed Graves' disease patients, 33 samples in total.

Library prep was done by multiplex PCR. Sequenced on an Illumina HiSeq 4000. TCR beta libraries were built with iRepertoire HTBI primers and Arm-PCR amplification of CDR3 regions. Before sequencing, the PCR products went through gel purification. The original pipeline was this. Gene usage analysis of CDR3 amino acid clonotypes used the 62 TRBV and more than 13 TRBJ segments found across samples. COPE and FqMerger were used to merge filtered high-quality paired reads into contigs. BLAST was used to align contigs to IMGT TRBV, TRBD and TRBJ reference genes, and CDR3 was defined according to IMGT. Highly expanded clones were defined as clonotypes with a frequency above 0.1%. Shannon entropy was used to measure repertoire diversity, and the Gini coefficient was used to measure V-J evenness. A clonotype was considered public if more than one individual shared it. TCRdb handled the public reads itself, with Q25 trimming in fastp and clone calling in MiXCR, and kept productive beta chains. Rows are combined by CDR3 protein, so each entry shows the most common genes and DNA. TCRdb's processing, not the study's, gives the V and J calls here. The sample yields over 500,000 distinct CDR3 sequences; approximately 15% were counted once. Jointly, the top ten make up 15% to 20% of the sample.

The V end gives up 4 bases and the J end 4 bases, leaving 2 bases in the junction not matched to a gene. Inclusive of the bounding cysteine and phenylalanine, the CDR3 is 13 residues long. The only DNA kept is the CDR3, 39 bases in frame from the first base. In the germline V gene, CDR1 corresponds to MDHEN and CDR2 to SYDVKM. Sample time point, as interpreted from the label and publication: newly diagnosed GD, antithyroid drugs for less than 3 months. For both TCR sequencing and RNA sequencing, RNA was extracted from PBMCs in TRIzol. The diagnosis of Graves' disease followed American Thyroid Association guidelines. Patients for the study were recruited at an endocrinology department in Xi'an, China. Each patient gave 9 to 10 milliliters of peripheral blood, collected in an EDTA anticoagulant tube. PBMCs were isolated by Ficoll Paque Plus density gradient separation without further T cell sorting. An Agilent 2100 Bioanalyzer and agarose gel were used to assess RNA quality, and a NanoDrop 2000 was used to measure RNA concentration.

This clonotype has ten or more counts. It has no known antigen specificity. Base qualities are not provided; no much larger clone lies one nucleotide away. What the study reported, not specific to this receptor: TRBV28, TRBJ1-2 and TRBJ2-5 were preferentially used in persistent disease, while TRBV20-1 and TRBJ2-1 were favored in newly diagnosed disease. The authors noted that the small sample size was a limitation that may lower accuracy. Sequencing and analysis were restricted to the TCR beta chain. More public clonotypes were shared among persistent patients (under 3,000) than among newly diagnosed patients (roughly 1,000). Only peripheral blood was studied, because thyroid tissue, the primary lesion, was inaccessible. Compared with newly diagnosed patients, persistent Graves' disease patients had lower TCR Shannon entropy and fewer highly expanded clones, which suggests clonal expansion.

This sample also appeared in a second study, on T cells in Graves' hyperthyroidism and ophthalmopathy. Per the second study: Graves' hyperthyroidism was defined as stable when no progression to ophthalmopathy occurred over 18 months of follow-up. The hyperthyroidism patients were between 18 and 65 years old and newly diagnosed, with a disease duration of less than 2 months. Patients with uncontrolled infections, other autoimmune diseases, pregnancy or lactation were excluded. Diagnoses relied on clinical symptoms, serum thyroxine and TRAb, thyroid ultrasound and orbital computed tomography. A first-round RT-PCR of the TCR CDR3 used the HTBI primer set with the Qiagen OneStep RT-PCR kit. Most expanded thyroid clonotypes (frequency above 0.001) were also detected in blood, suggesting blood repertoires may reflect thyroid immune responses. A model built on a 13 V-J signature distinguished ophthalmopathy from stable hyperthyroidism, reaching about 89% sensitivity and about 81% specificity in cross-validation and 80%/75% in testing. In validation, progression to ophthalmopathy was predicted by the model with 70% to 71% sensitivity and 72.22% specificity, a median of roughly six months before onset. TCR V-J signatures able to tell the groups apart were searched for in a discovery cohort of 100 or so patients, of whom over 40 had Graves' ophthalmopathy and roughly 58 had stable Graves' hyperthyroidism. An independent validation cohort of 18 to 20 hyperthyroidism patients and approximately 16 patients who later progressed to ophthalmopathy tested prospective prediction of ophthalmopathy. The 95 to 100 discovery patients were randomly divided into training and test sets at a 7:3 ratio. In addition, the study compared T-cell repertoires in thyroid tissue and in blood from roughly six Graves' hyperthyroidism patients. Once sampling was done, hyperthyroidism patients were given methimazole at a starting dose of 30 mg daily, whereas ophthalmopathy patients were given high-dose intravenous methylprednisolone. Libraries were constructed in a second round of multiplex PCR, after which size selection and purification were carried out. Libraries were sequenced paired-end with 100 bp reads on an Illumina HiSeq2000. Raw data were processed with SOAPnuke, discarding reads with adapters, uncalled bases, mean Phred below 15, or no exact constant-primer or identifier match. High-quality paired reads were merged with COPE v1.2.5, and unique nucleotide sequences were defined as clonotypes. MiTCR v1.1 was used to align clonotypes to the IMGT TRBV, TRBD and TRBJ reference segments. The analysis included only V-J combinations with a frequency above 0.0001, which together covered roughly 99% of the repertoires. The TCS score was defined as F50 (clonal expansion) divided by E x V (chaos), with BLOSUM62-based TCRdist calculated between CDR3 peptides within each V-J. Welch's t-statistics and random forest reduced around 550 V-J features to roughly 13, which were used in a naive Bayes classifier (R e1071). No statistical method was used to fix the sample size in advance, and group allocation was not hidden from the investigators. The paper reports TCR Vbeta CDR3 sequencing of approximately 140 peripheral blood samples: 43 ophthalmopathy, under 85 hyperthyroidism and approximately 17 progressor patients.

Source: peripheral blood mononuclear cells (PBMCs), taken at new diagnosis, from a patient treated with antithyroid drugs. The sequence is built from TRBV28 and TRBJ2-3, and TRBD1 aligns with 7 junction nucleotides. This TCR was sampled from a woman younger than 45 with Graves disease. Donor details come from another sample of the same person, matched by shared clones. CDR3 protein: CASSWDSPDTQYF. The DNA sequence is given as TGTGCCAGCAGTTGGGACAGCCCAGATACGCAGTATTTT.